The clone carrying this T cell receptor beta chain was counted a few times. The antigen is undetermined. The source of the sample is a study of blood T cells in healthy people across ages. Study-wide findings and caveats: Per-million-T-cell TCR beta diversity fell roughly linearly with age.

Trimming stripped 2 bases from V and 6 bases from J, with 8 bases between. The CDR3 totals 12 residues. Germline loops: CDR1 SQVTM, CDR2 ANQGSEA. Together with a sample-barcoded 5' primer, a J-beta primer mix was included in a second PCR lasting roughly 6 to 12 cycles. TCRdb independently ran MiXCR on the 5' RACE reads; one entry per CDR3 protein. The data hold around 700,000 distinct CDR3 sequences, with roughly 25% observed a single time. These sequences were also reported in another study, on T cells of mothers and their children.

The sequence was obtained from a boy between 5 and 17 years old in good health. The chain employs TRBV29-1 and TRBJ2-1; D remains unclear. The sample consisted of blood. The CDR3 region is CSVELTGNEQFF. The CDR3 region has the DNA TGCAGCGTTGAACTTACGGGCAATGAGCAGTTCTTC.